One and the same sample provided the 18 T cell receptor beta chains below, sequenced in a study of breast tumors, draining lymph nodes, adjacent tissues. One entry per CDR3 protein results from TCRdb running MiXCR on the multiplex PCR reads. In the table there are more than 100,000 distinct CDR3 sequences, about 20% of which are singletons. Breast cancer patients provided tissue from their axillary draining lymph nodes. Sequencing used axillary lymph node tissue. These receptors came from a female donor with breast cancer. Some clones in this sample may be carry-over from other donors' samples.

As to this clonotype: The germline gene is not matched at one end of the junction; a read error may be the cause. CDR3 sequence reads: CASSRGSGTNVLTF. CDR3 bases: TGTGCCAGCAGCCGAGGGTCTGGGACCAACGTCCTGACTTTC. The gene calls are TRBV11-1 and TRBJ2-6, with TRBD2 as a possible D gene (5 bases). Germline-derived CDR1 and CDR2 are SGHAT and FQDESV (reference sequence). The CDR3 extends over 14 amino acids.

This clonotype was seen ten or more times. CDR3 loop: CASRQTGGSYEQYF. For the CDR3, the DNA is TGTGCCAGCAGGCAAACAGGGGGCTCCTACGAGCAGTACTTC. V is TRBV7-2 and J is TRBJ2-7; 8 bases are shared with TRBD1. V shed 6 bases, J shed 0 bases, and the junction held 4 bases outside the gene matches. The germline CDR1 and CDR2 sequences are SGHTA and FQGNSA. The CDR3 loop spans 14 amino acids.

This clonotype was picked up many times. This sequence joins TRBV12-3 or TRBV12-4 and TRBJ2-7; TRBD1 agrees at 10 bases. The CDR3 is 14 amino acids. With 6 bases clipped from V and 6 bases from J, the junction kept 8 bases outside the gene matches. DNA for the CDR3: TGTGCCAGCAGACGAAGACAGGGGGCGTCCGAGCAGTACTTC. Translating it yields CASRRRQGASEQYF.

This clonotype has ten or more counts. The chain is built from TRBV5-1 and TRBJ2-6, with D perhaps TRBD1 (6 bases). This CDR3 has 15 amino acids. The germline V and J ends were trimmed by 3 bases and 0 bases, with 7 bases remaining between them. Germline V CDR1 and CDR2: SGHRS, YFSETQ. This chain's CDR3 is CASSWDNSGANVLTF. The CDR3 region has the DNA TGCGCCAGCAGCTGGGACAACTCTGGGGCCAACGTCCTGACTTTC.

As for this clonotype: One end of the junction fails to match germline, which may point to a read error. J is TRBJ2-7 and V is TRBV7-8; D is unresolved. The CDR3 length is 15 residues. The germline V gene encodes CDR1 SGHVS and CDR2 FQNEAQ. The CDR3: CAGSLAGSSFYEQYF. Written as DNA, the CDR3 is TGTGCCGGCAGCTTAGCAGGCAGCAGTTTCTACGAGCAGTACTTC.

The CDR3 spells CASSYNGGLVTTDTQYF. In DNA, the CDR3 is TGTGCCAGCAGTTATAATGGGGGACTAGTCACCACAGATACGCAGTATTTT. V usage is TRBV6-2 or TRBV6-3 and J usage is TRBJ2-3, with 8 bases fitting TRBD2. The CDR3 runs 17 residues. The trim removed 3 bases at V and 2 bases at J, leaving 10 bases unmatched. Germline loops: CDR1 MNHEY, CDR2 SVGEGT.

The rearrangement uses TRBV6-2 or TRBV6-3 and TRBJ2-5; 7 bases fit TRBD2. The germline V gene encodes CDR1 MNHEY and CDR2 SVGEGT. Trimming cost V 6 bases and J 3 bases; bases outside gene matches: 10. There are 15 residues in the CDR3. CDR3 nucleotide sequence: TGTGCCAGCAGAGACGTGGCTAGCGGAAAAGAGACCCAGTACTTC. This codes for CASRDVASGKETQYF.

This clonotype was seen a handful of times. This chain connects TRBV18 to TRBJ1-2; 9 bases align to TRBD1. Losses at the gene ends were 5 bases for V and 8 bases for J; bases not matched to a gene: 6. Looked up from germline, CDR1 is KGHSH and CDR2 is LQKENI. This CDR3 is built from 13 residues. The CDR3 sequence: CASSTGTGRGYTF. The CDR3 DNA sequence: TGTGCCAGCTCAACCGGGACAGGGAGGGGCTACACCTTC.

This clonotype was seen repeatedly, ten times or more. The rearrangement joins TRBV20-1 to TRBJ2-6; TRBD1 might be the D (6 bases). Germline V gene data show CDR1 as DFQATT and CDR2 as SNEGSKA (reference sequence). The CDR3 length is 16 residues. Trimming shortened V by 3 bases and J by 4 bases, and 16 bases separated the two germline ends. Written as DNA, the CDR3 is TGCAGTGCTAGTGGGGCCAGGGGTACCGGGGCCAACGTCCTGACTTTC. The encoded protein is CSASGARGTGANVLTF.

The V gene is TRBV3-1, the J gene TRBJ2-5, with unresolved D. Trimming pared 7 bases from V and 2 bases from J, leaving 5 bases between. Germline V lookup: CDR1 LGHDT, CDR2 YNNKEL (reference sequence). This CDR3 contains 11 residues. The DNA of the CDR3 is TGTGCCAGCACAGCACAAGAGACCCAGTACTTC. It yields the protein CASTAQETQYF.

This clonotype occurred many times. CDR3 in amino acids: CASRLSGDFNSPLHF. CDR3 coding DNA: TGTGCCAGCAGGCTATCAGGGGACTTTAATTCACCCCTCCACTTT. The rearrangement joins TRBV2 to TRBJ1-6; maybe TRBD1 (6 bases). CDR1 is SNHLY, CDR2 FYNNEI, per germline. V lost 6 bases, J lost 6 bases, and 15 bases lay in between. The CDR3 spans 15 residues.

This clonotype came up many times. V is TRBV27 and J is TRBJ2-5, with TRBD1 as a possible D gene (5 bases). Trimming pared 9 bases from V and 1 base from J, leaving 18 bases between. Germline loops: CDR1 MNHEY, CDR2 SMNVEV (reference sequence). The CDR3 covers 15 residues. CDR3 sequence (DNA): TGTGCCAGGAACCCCGGGCCACAGGCCCAAGAGACCCAGTACTTC. Encoded protein: CARNPGPQAQETQYF.

The sample holds many counts of this clonotype. The chain has TRBV24-1 and TRBJ2-1; D may be TRBD2 (6 bases). This CDR3 comprises 14 residues. The germline V and J ends were trimmed by 4 bases and 4 bases, with 10 bases remaining between them. In germline, CDR1 is KGHDR, CDR2 SFDVKD. CDR3 DNA: TGTGCCACCAGTGAATCGGGAGCGTACAATGAGCAGTTCTTC. Its translation is CATSESGAYNEQFF.

To note about this clonotype: This may be a read error: a much more frequent sequence differs by one nucleotide. The chain combines TRBV11-2 with TRBJ2-3; D is perhaps TRBD2 (6 bases). Trimming shortened V by 6 bases and J by 6 bases, and 10 bases separated the two germline ends. Per the germline V gene, CDR1 is SGHAT and CDR2 is FQNNGV. The CDR3 runs 12 residues. CDR3 region: CASSTEGDTQYF. CDR3 coding DNA: TGTGCCAGCAGTACGGAGGGGGATACGCAGTATTTT.

This clonotype was found once. Mismatch with germline at one junction end may stem from a read error. This chain joins TRBV20-1 and TRBJ2-5; 12 nucleotides agree with TRBD2. The CDR3 length is 13 residues. The germline CDR1 and CDR2 sequences are DFQATT and SNEGSKA (reference sequence). CDR3 protein: CSGGLAGFETLYF. The CDR3 nucleotides are TGCAGTGGAGGACTAGCGGGATTTGAGACCCTGTACTTC.

The table lists this clonotype with many counts. The chain is built from TRBV5-5 and TRBJ1-2; D might be TRBD1 (5 bases). This CDR3 has 15 amino acids. V was pared by 0 bases and J by 4 bases, with 13 bases between. Germline V gene data show CDR1 as SGHKS and CDR2 as YYEKEE (reference sequence). DNA for the CDR3: TGTGCCAGCAGCTTGGGTCGTCAGGGCACCTATGGCTACACCTTC. It codes for CASSLGRQGTYGYTF. Based on the CDR3 plus reference TRBV5-5 and TRBJ1-2, the full variable domain is DAGVTQSPTHLIKTRGQQVTLRCSPISGHKSVSWYQQVLGQGPQFIFQYYEKEERGRGNFPDRFSARQFPNYSSELNVNALLLGDSALYLCASSLGRQGTYGYTFGSGTRLTVV.

This clonotype was recorded many times. This chain joins TRBV27 and TRBJ2-2; 10 nucleotides align to TRBD2. The length of the CDR3 is 15 residues. V lost 6 bases and J lost 5; bases outside the gene matches: 6. Germline assignment: CDR1 MNHEY and CDR2 SMNVEV (reference sequence). Written as DNA, the CDR3 is TGTGCCAGCAGCTTAGCGGGAGGAGTTACCGGGGAGCTGTTTTTT. Its translation is CASSLAGGVTGELFF.

This chain uses TRBV12-3 or TRBV12-4 with TRBJ2-5; 7 bases are a match to TRBD1. J gave up 2 bases and V 4 bases, and 7 bases lay outside the gene matches. The CDR3 is 15 residues long. CDR3: CASSSKGQPQETQYF. The CDR3 coding sequence is TGTGCCAGCAGTTCCAAGGGACAGCCACAAGAGACCCAGTACTTC.